Presented here are 10 T cell receptor beta chains from one specimen sequenced in a study of T cell responses to AZD1222 COVID-19 vaccine. The protocol was immunoSEQ multiplex PCR, while the TCRdb copy is restricted to in-frame clones and leaves out a portion. The sample yields 75,000 to 100,000 clones, 70% to 90% seen once. The sequenced sample was peripheral blood, obtained on day 0 of AZD1222 vaccination. The source of these receptors is an adult in good health.

The chain couples TRBV7-9 to TRBJ2-1; 8 bases agree with TRBD2. CDR1 and CDR2 (germline): SEHNR, FQNEAQ (reference sequence). Trimming at V came to 11 bases and at J to 0 bases, leaving 6 bases not matched to a gene. The CDR3 loop spans 14 amino acids. CDR3 residues: CASRRGGSYNEQFF. The DNA for the CDR3 is TGTGCCTCCCGACGGGGGGGCTCCTACAATGAGCAGTTCTTC.

This chain uses TRBV4-1 with TRBJ1-6; possible D gene TRBD1, 6 bases. This CDR3 has 14 amino acids. The V end lost 5 bases, the J end lost 7 bases, and 12 bases lay between the germline ends. Germline lookup yields CDR1 MGHRA and CDR2 YSYEKL. The CDR3 is CASSYDRRNSPLHF. CDR3 nucleotide sequence: TGCGCCAGCAGCTATGACAGGAGAAATTCACCCCTCCACTTT.

This clone was counted a few times. The chain employs TRBV12-3 or TRBV12-4 and TRBJ1-1; no definite D call. There are 13 residues in the CDR3. Deletions cut 1 base from V and 3 bases from J, with 6 bases between. CDR3: CASSLVRHTEAFF. The DNA of the CDR3 is TGTGCCAGCAGTTTAGTCAGGCACACTGAAGCTTTCTTT.

The gene calls are TRBV25-1 and TRBJ2-7; TRBD2 matches 11 bases. There are 14 residues in the CDR3. With V trimmed by 4 bases and J by 3 bases, 2 bases remained unmatched. Germline V gene sequence: CDR1 MGHDK, CDR2 SYGVNS. DNA for the CDR3: TGTGCCAGCAGTGGTAGCGGGGGGGTCTACGAGCAGTACTTC. Its translation is CASSGSGGVYEQYF.

The chain recombines TRBV20-1 with TRBJ2-3; 7 positions match TRBD2. V lost 2 bases, J lost 10 bases, and 3 bases stayed unmatched. Germline CDR1 is DFQATT and CDR2 is SNEGSKA (reference sequence). This CDR3 contains 11 residues. CDR3: CSARRSGAQYF. The CDR3 nucleotides are TGCAGTGCTAGAAGGAGCGGGGCGCAGTATTTT.

The CDR3 nucleotides read TGTGCCAGCAGCTTCGGTGGCTATGGCTACACCTTC. This gives the protein CASSFGGYGYTF. The V call is TRBV7-2, the J call TRBJ1-2; D gene uncertain. CDR1 is SGHTA and CDR2 is FQGNSA in the germline V gene. With 3 bases removed from V and 4 bases from J, the gap between germline ends came to 6 bases. CDR3 length: 12 residues. The whole variable domain, remainder taken from reference TRBV7-2 and TRBJ1-2, is GAGVSQSPSNKVTEKGKDVELRCDPISGHTALYWYRQSLGQGLEFLIYFQGNSAPDKSGLPSDRFSAERTGGSVSTLTIQRTQQEDSAVYLCASSFGGYGYTFGSGTRLTVV.

J is TRBJ1-2 and V is TRBV18; D gene uncertain. CDR1 is KGHSH and CDR2 is LQKENI in the germline V gene. Trimming shortened V by 6 bases and J by 4 bases, and 15 bases separated the two germline ends. The CDR3 totals 14 residues. In DNA, the CDR3 is TGTGCCAGCTCGTTGGACGGTGGAGCCTATGGCTACACCTTC. It specifies CASSLDGGAYGYTF.

The chain recombines TRBV9 with TRBJ1-2; D perhaps matches TRBD1 (6 bases). The ends were cut back, 4 bases at V and 8 bases at J, with 12 bases in the middle. The CDR3 has 12 residues. Looked up from germline, CDR1 is SGDLS and CDR2 is YYNGEE. The CDR3 is CASSLQGWGYTF. CDR3 sequence (DNA): TGTGCCAGCAGCTTACAGGGATGGGGCTACACCTTC.

The chain uses TRBV12-5 and TRBJ1-2; D uncertain. The germline V and J ends were trimmed by 7 bases and 2 bases, with 11 bases remaining between them. Germline values: CDR1 LGHNT, CDR2 FRNRAP. The CDR3 consists of 13 residues. In DNA form, the CDR3 reads TGTGCTAGTGCTCTACAGACAAACTATGGCTACACCTTC. Amino acid sequence: CASALQTNYGYTF.

The chain links TRBV7-9 to TRBJ1-3; D not certain. Trimming shortened V by 4 bases and J by 0 bases, and 7 bases separated the two germline ends. The CDR3 length is 14 residues. CDR1 and CDR2 (germline): SEHNR, FQNEAQ (reference sequence). The CDR3 region has the DNA TGTGCCAGCAGCTCCCCAGGCTCTGGAAACACCATATATTTT. Translating it yields CASSSPGSGNTIYF.